These 28 T cell receptor beta chains share one sample of origin, sequenced in a study of cytomegalovirus exposure and HLA in healthy donors (dated by TCRdb to the late 2010s). To prepare the library, the immunoSEQ multiplex PCR assay was applied. A mixture of 60 forward primers for TCR Vbeta segments and 13 reverse primers for TCR Jbeta segments was used in the multiplex PCR. TCRdb's version of the immuneACCESS table is confined to in-frame rearrangements and falls short of the full clone set. An unresolved V gene accounts for under half of the shortfall where checked; the remainder is of unknown origin. The sample table contains roughly 150,000 clones; only one count was recorded for around 75% of them. 10% to 12% of the sample is held by the ten biggest clonotypes. The sample consisted of PBMCs. Receptor source: a man aged 18 to 30 in good health and CMV-seropositive.

This clone was recorded once. V gene TRBV5-5 combines with J gene TRBJ2-3; D possibly corresponds to TRBD1 (6 bases). This CDR3 comprises 14 residues. CDR1 and CDR2 (germline): SGHKS, YYEKEE (reference sequence). Trimming pared 4 bases from V and 4 bases from J, leaving 13 bases between. CDR3 DNA sequence: TGTGCCAGCAGCCCTACAGGGTTAGCAGATACGCAGTATTTT. Translated, it gives CASSPTGLADTQYF.

This chain links TRBV12-5 with TRBJ2-1; 10 bases line up with TRBD2. The germline V gene encodes CDR1 LGHNT and CDR2 FRNRAP. The CDR3 loop spans 18 amino acids. Trimming at V came to 2 bases and at J to 8 bases, leaving 15 bases not matched to a gene. CDR3 region: CASGLPTFGLAVSDEQFF. Here the CDR3 DNA reads TGTGCTAGTGGTTTGCCCACCTTTGGACTAGCGGTTTCAGATGAGCAGTTCTTC. Full variable domain (rest looked up from reference TRBV12-5 and TRBJ2-1): DARVTQTPRHKVTEMGQEVTMRCQPILGHNTVFWYRQTMMQGLELLAYFRNRAPLDDSGMPKDRFSAEMPDATLATLKIQPSEPRDSAVYFCASGLPTFGLAVSDEQFFGPGTRLTVL.

In DNA, the CDR3 is TGTGCCAGCAGACGACTAGCGGGAGGGGCAGATACGCAGTATTTT. Translation gives CASRRLAGGADTQYF. The chain has TRBV27 and TRBJ2-3, with 14 positions matching TRBD2. CDR1 is MNHEY, CDR2 SMNVEV, per germline (reference sequence). With V trimmed by 6 bases and J by 4 bases, 3 bases remained unmatched. The CDR3 is 15 amino acids.

The chain couples TRBV6-1 to TRBJ1-5; TRBD1 is a possible D gene (6 bases). CDR1 is MNHNS and CDR2 is SASEGT in the germline V gene. The ends were cut back, 8 bases at V and 7 bases at J, with 18 bases in the middle. The CDR3 has 14 residues. CDR3 DNA sequence: TGTGCCAGCCGAGCGGAACAGGGAAGGCAGCCCCAGCATTTT. Encoded protein: CASRAEQGRQPQHF.

The chain recombines TRBV5-1 with TRBJ1-1; 10 nucleotides line up with TRBD1. This CDR3 has 15 residues. Unmatched junction bases numbered 7, after V lost 1 base and J lost 7 bases. Germline V gene data show CDR1 as SGHRS and CDR2 as YFSETQ. DNA for the CDR3: TGCGCCAGCAGCTTGCCTAGACAGGGGGCAAATGAAGCTTTCTTT. Translating gives CASSLPRQGANEAFF.

The V call is TRBV5-1, the J call TRBJ2-7, with D tentatively TRBD2 (6 bases). Germline CDR1 reads SGHRS; CDR2 reads YFSETQ. Trimming removed 4 bases from V and 3 bases from J, with 17 bases in between. This CDR3 region has 15 residues. The CDR3 DNA is TGCGCCAGCAGCGTTTACCCGGGGACTGACTACGAGCAGTACTTC. Encoded protein: CASSVYPGTDYEQYF.

This clone was counted only a few times. This chain connects TRBV5-6 to TRBJ2-7; 8 nucleotides line up with TRBD2. Germline trimming cut 6 bases from V and 4 bases from J; bases unmatched to any gene: 12. CDR3 length: 15 residues. CDR1 is SGHDT, CDR2 YYEEEE, per germline. This CDR3 is CASTEGLGGWYEQYF. The CDR3 nucleotides read TGTGCCAGCACCGAGGGACTAGGAGGTTGGTACGAGCAGTACTTC.

On this clone itself: Other nucleotide sequences in the sample specify the same CDR3. The chain recombines TRBV9 with TRBJ2-7; a possible D gene is TRBD2 (6 bases). CDR3 length: 14 amino acids. CDR1 and CDR2 from the germline V gene are SGDLS and YYNGEE. The V and J ends lost 0 bases and 2 bases respectively, with 9 bases between them. The CDR3 loop reads CASSVGGGTYEQYF. Here the CDR3 DNA reads TGTGCCAGCAGCGTAGGCGGCGGGACCTACGAGCAGTACTTC.

The J gene is TRBJ2-7, the V gene TRBV15; D is possibly TRBD1 (6 bases). Germline CDR1 and CDR2: LNHNV and YYDKDF (reference sequence). V was trimmed by 3 bases and J by 2 bases, leaving 11 bases between them. The CDR3 extends over 14 amino acids. CDR3 sequence: CATSSGQPPYEQYF. The CDR3 DNA sequence: TGTGCCACCAGCAGCGGACAGCCCCCCTACGAGCAGTACTTC.

The chain is built from TRBV4-1 and TRBJ2-5; TRBD1 matches at 7 bases. This CDR3 is 11 amino acids long. V dropped 4 bases and J dropped 7; count of bases not matched to a gene: 0. CDR1 is MGHRA and CDR2 is YSYEKL in the germline V gene. The CDR3, as DNA: TGCGCCAGCAGCCGACAGGGGACCCAGTACTTC. Amino acid sequence: CASSRQGTQYF.

The rearrangement joins TRBV6-6 to TRBJ2-5, with TRBD2 matching over 7 bases. Germline V gene data show CDR1 as MNHNY and CDR2 as SVGAGI (reference sequence). Trimming took 7 bases from V and 5 from J; bases not matched to a gene: 10. The CDR3 has 14 residues. This CDR3 reads CASTSAGVMETQYF. In DNA form, the CDR3 reads TGTGCCAGCACGTCGGCGGGAGTCATGGAGACCCAGTACTTC.

This chain links TRBV30 with TRBJ2-1; D is possibly TRBD2 (5 bases). Trimming left V 2 bases short and J 7 bases short, with 15 bases between. Germline V gene sequence: CDR1 GTSNPN, CDR2 SVGIG (reference sequence). The CDR3 totals 14 residues. The CDR3 DNA reads TGTGCCTGGAGTACGGGAAGACCTAGGAATGAGCAGTTCTTC. This sequence encodes CAWSTGRPRNEQFF.

The chain links TRBV29-1 to TRBJ2-3; 10 bases match TRBD2. Germline V gene data show CDR1 as SQVTM and CDR2 as ANQGSEA. The CDR3 has 15 amino acids. The trim removed 5 bases at V and 4 bases at J, leaving 9 bases unmatched. The CDR3 nucleotides read TGCAGCGTTCTCGGGGGGCTAGCGGGGGCAGATACGCAGTATTTT. As protein: CSVLGGLAGADTQYF.

The chain is built from TRBV4-1 and TRBJ2-3, with 8 bases identical to TRBD2. Germline V gene sequence: CDR1 MGHRA, CDR2 YSYEKL. The CDR3 runs to 16 residues. Trimming took 2 bases from V and 1 from J; bases not matched to a gene: 5. The CDR3 reads CASSQLRGEGTDTQYF. The CDR3 nucleotides are TGCGCCAGCAGCCAACTGCGGGGGGAAGGCACAGATACGCAGTATTTT.

The chain joins TRBV18 to TRBJ2-7; TRBD2 might be the D (5 bases). V lost 2 bases to trimming and J lost 9 bases, with 20 bases between them. Germline loops: CDR1 KGHSH, CDR2 LQKENI. The CDR3 is 15 residues long. The CDR3 sequence is CASSPSNSDPRRQYF. As DNA, the CDR3 is TGTGCCAGCTCACCAAGCAATAGCGACCCTAGGCGGCAGTACTTC.

As to this clone: This sample also contains other DNA sequences that code for the same CDR3. V is TRBV28 and J is TRBJ1-1; 7 bases agree with TRBD1. Trimming cost V 3 bases and J 11 bases; bases outside gene matches: 9. The CDR3 loop spans 13 amino acids. Germline V lookup: CDR1 MDHEN, CDR2 SYDVKM. The CDR3 DNA is TGTGCCAGCAGTTTCTCAGACAGGGAATTGGCTTTCTTT. Its translation: CASSFSDRELAFF.

CDR3 in DNA: TGCGCCAGCAGGAGAAAAAGCGACAGGGGGATATTGACGAGGGGCTACACCTTC. It translates to CASRRKSDRGILTRGYTF. The chain is built from TRBV23-1 and TRBJ1-2; TRBD1 aligns across 9 bases. TRBV23-1 is noted as an ORF with a role that remains uncertain. CDR3 length: 18 residues. After removal of 6 bases from V and 8 bases from J, the junction contained 22 bases not matched to a gene.

The chain links TRBV5-1 to TRBJ2-5; TRBD2 matches at 9 bases. The germline CDR1 and CDR2 sequences are SGHRS and YFSETQ. This CDR3 spans 15 amino acids. V trimming: 2 bases; J trimming: 4 bases; junction bases outside the gene matches: 6. As DNA, the CDR3 is TGCGCCAGCAGCTTTAGCGGGAGTACGGGAGAGACCCAGTACTTC. Protein product: CASSFSGSTGETQYF.

The V and J genes are TRBV29-1 and TRBJ2-1; 7 bases are a match to TRBD1. There are 11 residues in the CDR3. J lost 7 bases, V lost 8 bases, and 5 bases had no gene match. Germline V gives CDR1 SQVTM, CDR2 ANQGSEA. Here the CDR3 DNA reads TGCAGCTCACACAGGGGTAATGAGCAGTTCTTC. The encoded protein is CSSHRGNEQFF.

This clone was counted a single time. The J gene is TRBJ2-4, the V gene TRBV28; the match to TRBD1 covers 7 bases. After removal of 5 bases from V and 7 bases from J, the junction contained 8 bases not matched to a gene. The CDR3 is 14 amino acids. The V gene's germline CDR1 is MDHEN and CDR2 SYDVKM. The CDR3 is CASSPRQGWNIQYF. The DNA for the CDR3 is TGTGCCAGCAGTCCGAGACAGGGATGGAACATTCAGTACTTC.

The sample holds a few counts of this clone. This sequence joins TRBV25-1 and TRBJ2-3; D perhaps matches TRBD2 (6 bases). Trimming took 5 bases from V and 2 from J, leaving 11 bases between them. Germline loops: CDR1 MGHDK, CDR2 SYGVNS. This CDR3 comprises 14 residues. The CDR3 protein is CASSRGTVTDTQYF. DNA for the CDR3: TGTGCCAGCAGTCGGGGGACCGTCACAGATACGCAGTATTTT. Using reference TRBV25-1 and TRBJ2-3 for the parts outside the CDR3, the full variable domain is EADIYQTPRYLVIGTGKKITLECSQTMGHDKMYWYQQDPGMELHLIHYSYGVNSTEKGDLSSESTVSRIRTEHFPLTLESARPSHTSQYLCASSRGTVTDTQYFGPGTRLTVL.

The chain combines TRBV27 with TRBJ2-7; TRBD1 matches at 8 bases. V gave up 3 bases and J gave up 5 bases; unmatched junction bases: 6. Germline CDR1 is MNHEY and CDR2 is SMNVEV (reference sequence). The CDR3 is 14 amino acids. The chain's CDR3 is CASSFRGLFNEQYF. The CDR3 DNA reads as TGTGCCAGCAGTTTCAGGGGGCTGTTCAACGAGCAGTACTTC.

This clone was found a few times. V usage is TRBV9 and J usage is TRBJ1-3; TRBD1 might be the D (5 bases). This CDR3 is built from 14 residues. Germline CDR1 SGDLS, CDR2 YYNGEE. V was shortened by 5 bases and J by 2 bases, with 11 bases between the two germline ends. The CDR3 spells CASSPGGAGNTIYF. CDR3 nucleotide sequence: TGTGCCAGCAGTCCCGGGGGGGCTGGAAACACCATATATTTT.

Regarding this clone: The same CDR3 is also encoded by other DNA sequences in this sample. The V gene is TRBV6-5, the J gene TRBJ1-2; 8 bases match TRBD1. Germline V CDR1 and CDR2: MNHEY, SVGAGI. This CDR3 contains 15 residues. V lost 5 bases to trimming and J lost 7 bases; unmatched junction nucleotides: 12. The CDR3 nucleotides are TGTGCCAGCAGTCGATCTACAGGGGGTATACGTGGCTACACCTTC. This codes for CASSRSTGGIRGYTF.

The CDR3 region is CASSFPSGQEISGNTIYF. In DNA form, the CDR3 reads TGTGCCAGCAGTTTTCCCTCCGGACAGGAGATCTCTGGAAACACCATATATTTT. The rearrangement joins TRBV28 to TRBJ1-3; TRBD1 matches 7 bases. CDR1 and CDR2 from the germline V gene are MDHEN and SYDVKM. The V and J ends lost 3 bases and 0 bases, in that order; junction bases with no gene match: 11. The CDR3 loop spans 18 amino acids. Variable domain in full (rest from reference TRBV28 and TRBJ1-3): DVKVTQSSRYLVKRTGEKVFLECVQDMDHENMFWYRQDPGLGLRLIYFSYDVKMKEKGDIPEGYSVSREKKERFSLILESASTNQTSMYLCASSFPSGQEISGNTIYFGEGSWLTVV.

The gene calls are TRBV10-2 and TRBJ2-7; no definite D call. CDR3 size: 11 residues. The germline gives CDR1 WSHSY, CDR2 SAAADI. V lost 7 bases, J lost 3 bases, and 7 bases lay in between. As DNA, the CDR3 is TGCGCCAGCACTGACTTCTACGAGCAGTACTTC. Amino acid sequence: CASTDFYEQYF.

The gene calls are TRBV11-2 and TRBJ2-5, with 7 positions matching TRBD2. CDR1 and CDR2 (germline): SGHAT, FQNNGV. CDR3 length: 17 amino acids. Losses at the gene ends were 6 bases for V and 4 bases for J; bases not matched to a gene: 17. Written as DNA, the CDR3 is TGTGCCAGCAGTAGAAGAGTCGGCGGGAGTGTTGGAGAGACCCAGTACTTC. This translates into CASSRRVGGSVGETQYF.

V gene TRBV7-9 combines with J gene TRBJ1-2; a weak D match, TRBD1 (6 bases). Per the germline V gene, CDR1 is SEHNR and CDR2 is FQNEAQ (reference sequence). The CDR3 consists of 12 residues. V lost 5 bases to trimming and J lost 7 bases, with 11 bases between them. CDR3 amino acids: CASSKGDFGYTF. CDR3 bases: TGTGCCAGCAGCAAGGGGGATTTTGGCTACACCTTC.